This T cell receptor beta chain derives from a study of radiation and T cells in renal cell carcinoma. Findings of the study overall: In blood, top tumor clones expanded by 2 weeks, shrinking by 4.

With respect to this clone: The antigen is undetermined.

The assay was immunoSEQ multiplex PCR, and TCRdb's table has in-frame clones only and misses some. The table shows 150,000 or so clones, with roughly 90% occurring only once. The CDR3 spans 16 residues. Losses at the gene ends were 5 bases for V and 5 bases for J; bases not matched to a gene: 7. Looked up from germline, CDR1 is SGHNT and CDR2 is YENEEA. Time point of the sample: baseline pretreatment blood. Specified treatment: 15 Gy SBRT to primary tumor, nephrectomy 4 weeks later. The tumor was a clear cell renal cell carcinoma. The source is a woman between 65 and 79 years old with renal cell carcinoma. The genes are TRBV11-3 and TRBJ2-3; 13 bases fit TRBD2. The sequencing here drew on blood, taken from a patient whose treatment included radiotherapy and nephrectomy. As DNA, the CDR3 is TGTGCCAGCAGCGCACTAGCGGGGGGGCCGGGAGATACGCAGTATTTT. Translating gives CASSALAGGPGDTQYF. The variable domain in full, completed from reference TRBV11-3 and TRBJ2-3, reads EAGVVQSPRYKIIEKKQPVAFWCNPISGHNTLYWYLQNLGQGPELLIRYENEEAVDDSQLPKDRFSAERLKGVDSTLKIQPAELGDSAVYLCASSALAGGPGDTQYFGPGTRLTVL.